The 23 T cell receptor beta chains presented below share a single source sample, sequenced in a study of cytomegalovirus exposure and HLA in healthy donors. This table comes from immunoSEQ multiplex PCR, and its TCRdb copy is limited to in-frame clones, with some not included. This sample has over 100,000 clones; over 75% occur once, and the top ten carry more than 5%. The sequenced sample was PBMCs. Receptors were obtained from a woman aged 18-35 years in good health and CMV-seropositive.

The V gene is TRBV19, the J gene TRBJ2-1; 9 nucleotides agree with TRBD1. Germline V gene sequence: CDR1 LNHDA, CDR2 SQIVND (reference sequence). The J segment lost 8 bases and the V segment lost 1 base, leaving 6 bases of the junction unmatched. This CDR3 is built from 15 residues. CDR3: CASSIGPGQGDEQFF. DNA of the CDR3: TGTGCCAGTAGTATAGGTCCGGGACAGGGTGATGAGCAGTTCTTC.

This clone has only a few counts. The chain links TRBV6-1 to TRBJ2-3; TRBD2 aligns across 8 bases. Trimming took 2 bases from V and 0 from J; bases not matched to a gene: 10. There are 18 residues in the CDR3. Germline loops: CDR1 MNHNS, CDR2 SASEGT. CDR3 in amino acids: CASSESLAGSASTDTQYF. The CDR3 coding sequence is TGTGCCAGCAGTGAAAGCCTAGCGGGCTCTGCTAGCACAGATACGCAGTATTTT.

As DNA, the CDR3 is TGCGCCAGCAGCTGGGGCCAGAACACTGAAGCTTTCTTT. Protein sequence: CASSWGQNTEAFF. This chain joins TRBV5-1 and TRBJ1-1, with TRBD1 as a possible D gene (5 bases). Germline values: CDR1 SGHRS, CDR2 YFSETQ. CDR3 length: 13 amino acids. V lost 3 bases and J lost 1, with 7 bases in between. The whole variable domain, filled in from reference TRBV5-1 and TRBJ1-1, reads KAGVTQTPRYLIKTRGQQVTLSCSPISGHRSVSWYQQTPGQGLQFLFEYFSETQRNKGNFPGRFSGRQFSNSRSEMNVSTLELGDSALYLCASSWGQNTEAFFGQGTRLTVV.

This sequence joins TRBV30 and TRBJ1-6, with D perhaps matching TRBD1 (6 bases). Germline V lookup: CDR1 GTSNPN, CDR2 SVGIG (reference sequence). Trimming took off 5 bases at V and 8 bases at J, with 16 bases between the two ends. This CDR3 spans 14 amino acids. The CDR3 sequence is CAWEQGWRDSPLHF. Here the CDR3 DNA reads TGTGCCTGGGAACAGGGTTGGCGGGATTCACCCCTCCACTTT.

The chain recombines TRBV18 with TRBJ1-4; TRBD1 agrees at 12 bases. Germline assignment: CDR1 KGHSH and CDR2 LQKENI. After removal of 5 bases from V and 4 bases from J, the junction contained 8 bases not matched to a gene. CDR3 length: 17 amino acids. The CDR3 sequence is CASSSRDRGLDNEKLFF. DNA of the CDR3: TGTGCCAGCTCATCCCGGGACAGGGGGCTGGATAATGAAAAACTGTTTTTT.

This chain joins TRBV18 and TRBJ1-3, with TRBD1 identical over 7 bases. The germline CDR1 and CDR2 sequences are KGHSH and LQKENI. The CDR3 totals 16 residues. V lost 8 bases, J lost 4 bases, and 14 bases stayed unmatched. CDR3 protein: CASQQAGTEKGNTIYF. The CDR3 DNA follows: TGTGCCAGCCAGCAGGCCGGGACAGAGAAGGGAAACACCATATATTTT.

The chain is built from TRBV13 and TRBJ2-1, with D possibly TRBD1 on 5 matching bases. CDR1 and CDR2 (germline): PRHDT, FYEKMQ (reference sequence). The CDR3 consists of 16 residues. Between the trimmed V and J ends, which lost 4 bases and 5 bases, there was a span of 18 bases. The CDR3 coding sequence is TGTGCCAGCAGCTACCCGCCAGGGCGCATGGACAATGAGCAGTTCTTC. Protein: CASSYPPGRMDNEQFF.

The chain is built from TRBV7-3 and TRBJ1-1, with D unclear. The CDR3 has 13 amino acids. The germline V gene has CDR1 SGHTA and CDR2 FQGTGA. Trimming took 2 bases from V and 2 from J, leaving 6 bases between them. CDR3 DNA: TGTGCCAGCAGCTTATCGGGTAACACTGAAGCTTTCTTT. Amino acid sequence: CASSLSGNTEAFF.

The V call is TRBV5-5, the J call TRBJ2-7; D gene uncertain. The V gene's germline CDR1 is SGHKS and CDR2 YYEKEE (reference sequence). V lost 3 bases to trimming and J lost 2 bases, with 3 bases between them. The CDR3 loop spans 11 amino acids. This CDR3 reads CASSSPYEQYF. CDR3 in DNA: TGTGCCAGCAGCTCTCCCTACGAGCAGTACTTC.

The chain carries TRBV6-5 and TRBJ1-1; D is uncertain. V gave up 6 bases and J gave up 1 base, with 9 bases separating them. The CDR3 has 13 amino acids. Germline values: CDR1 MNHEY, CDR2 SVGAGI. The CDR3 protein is CASRTKQNTEAFF. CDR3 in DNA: TGTGCCAGCAGGACAAAGCAGAACACTGAAGCTTTCTTT.

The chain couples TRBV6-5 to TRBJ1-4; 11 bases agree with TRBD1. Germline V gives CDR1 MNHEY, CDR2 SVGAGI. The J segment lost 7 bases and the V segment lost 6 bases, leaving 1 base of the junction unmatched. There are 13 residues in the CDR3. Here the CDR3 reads CASRGQGVEKLFF. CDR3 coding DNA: TGTGCCAGCAGGGGACAGGGGGTTGAAAAACTGTTTTTT.

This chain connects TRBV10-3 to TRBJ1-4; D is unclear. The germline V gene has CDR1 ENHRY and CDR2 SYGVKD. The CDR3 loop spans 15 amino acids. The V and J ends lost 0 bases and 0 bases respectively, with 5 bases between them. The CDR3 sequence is CAISESSATNEKLFF. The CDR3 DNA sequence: TGTGCCATCAGTGAGTCCAGCGCAACTAATGAAAAACTGTTTTTT.

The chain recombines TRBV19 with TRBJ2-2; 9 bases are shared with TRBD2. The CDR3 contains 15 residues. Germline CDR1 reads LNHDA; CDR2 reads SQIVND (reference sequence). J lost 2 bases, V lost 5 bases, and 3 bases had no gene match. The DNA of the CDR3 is TGTGCCAGTAGTCGACTAGCGGTCAACACCGGGGAGCTGTTTTTT. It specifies CASSRLAVNTGELFF.

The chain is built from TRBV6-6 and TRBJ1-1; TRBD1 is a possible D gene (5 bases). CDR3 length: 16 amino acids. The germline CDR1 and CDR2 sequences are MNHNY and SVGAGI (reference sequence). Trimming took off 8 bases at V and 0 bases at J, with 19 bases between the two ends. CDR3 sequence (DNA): TGTGCCAGCGCCCAGGGCGTTTGGGAACTGAACACTGAAGCTTTCTTT. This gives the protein CASAQGVWELNTEAFF.

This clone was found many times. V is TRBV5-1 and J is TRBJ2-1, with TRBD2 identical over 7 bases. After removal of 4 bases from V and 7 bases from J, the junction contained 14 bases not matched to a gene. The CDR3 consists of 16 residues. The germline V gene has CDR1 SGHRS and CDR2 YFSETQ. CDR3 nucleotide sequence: TGCGCCAGCAGCATCGGACCAACCGGGACTATGAATGAGCAGTTCTTC. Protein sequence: CASSIGPTGTMNEQFF.

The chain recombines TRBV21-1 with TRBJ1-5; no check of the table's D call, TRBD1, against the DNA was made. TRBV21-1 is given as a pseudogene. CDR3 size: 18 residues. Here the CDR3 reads CASSKGTGDTYSNQPQHF. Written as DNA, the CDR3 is TGTGCCAGCAGCAAAGGGACAGGGGACACGTATAGCAATCAGCCCCAGCATTTT.

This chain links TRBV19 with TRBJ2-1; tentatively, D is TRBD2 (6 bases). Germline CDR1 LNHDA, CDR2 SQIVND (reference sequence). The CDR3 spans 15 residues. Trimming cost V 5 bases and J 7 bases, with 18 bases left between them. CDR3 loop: CASSPRDAGRNEQFF. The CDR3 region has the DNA TGTGCCAGTAGTCCTCGGGATGCGGGAAGGAATGAGCAGTTCTTC.

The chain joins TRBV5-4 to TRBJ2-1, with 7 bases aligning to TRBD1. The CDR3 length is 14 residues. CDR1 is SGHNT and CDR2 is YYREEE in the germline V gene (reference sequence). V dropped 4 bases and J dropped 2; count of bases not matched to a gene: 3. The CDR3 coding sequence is TGTGCCAGCAGCATTGGACAGGCCTACAATGAGCAGTTCTTC. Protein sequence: CASSIGQAYNEQFF.

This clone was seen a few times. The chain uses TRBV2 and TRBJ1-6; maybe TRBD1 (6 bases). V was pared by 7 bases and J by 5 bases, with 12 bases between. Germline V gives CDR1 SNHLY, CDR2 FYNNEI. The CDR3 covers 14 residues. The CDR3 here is CASTFGQNNSPLHF. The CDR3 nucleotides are TGTGCCAGCACCTTTGGACAGAATAATTCACCCCTCCACTTT.

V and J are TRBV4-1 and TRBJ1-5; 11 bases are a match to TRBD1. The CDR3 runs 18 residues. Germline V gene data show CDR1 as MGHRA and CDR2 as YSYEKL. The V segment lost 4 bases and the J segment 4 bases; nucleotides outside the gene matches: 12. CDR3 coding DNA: TGCGCCAGCAGCCTAAACCACGGAGGGACAGGGGGGAATCAGCCCCAGCATTTT. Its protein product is CASSLNHGGTGGNQPQHF.

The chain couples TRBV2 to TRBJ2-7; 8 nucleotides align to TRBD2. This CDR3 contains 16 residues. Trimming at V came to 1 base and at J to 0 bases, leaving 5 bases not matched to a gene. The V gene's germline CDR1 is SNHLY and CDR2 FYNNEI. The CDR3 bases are TGTGCCAGCAGTGAAGGTTCTAGCGGGCTCTCCTACGAGCAGTACTTC. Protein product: CASSEGSSGLSYEQYF.

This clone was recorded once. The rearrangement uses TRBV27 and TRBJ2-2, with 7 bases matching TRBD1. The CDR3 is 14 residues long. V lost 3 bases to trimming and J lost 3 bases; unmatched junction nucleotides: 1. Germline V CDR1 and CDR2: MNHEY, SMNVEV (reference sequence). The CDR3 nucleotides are TGTGCCAGCAGTTTCAGGGGGTACACCGGGGAGCTGTTTTTT. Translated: CASSFRGYTGELFF.

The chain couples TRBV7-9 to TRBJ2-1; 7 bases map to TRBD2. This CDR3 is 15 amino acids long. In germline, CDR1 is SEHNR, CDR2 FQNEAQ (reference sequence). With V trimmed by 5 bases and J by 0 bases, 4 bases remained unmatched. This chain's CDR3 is CASSTAGNSYNEQFF. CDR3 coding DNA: TGTGCCAGCAGCACAGCGGGAAACTCCTACAATGAGCAGTTCTTC.